One and the same sample provided the 20 T cell receptor beta chains below, sequenced in a study of regulatory T cells in long-lasting Graves disease. Time point: persistent/refractory GD, antithyroid drugs over 5 years with positive TRAb. RNA from PBMCs was the source of the TCR library. Construction of TCR beta libraries relied on iRepertoire HTBI primers and on Arm-PCR targeting CDR3 regions. MiXCR was run by TCRdb on the multiplex PCR reads, yielding one entry per CDR3 protein. The data show 400,000 to 600,000 distinct CDR3 sequences, around a fifth seen once. This material consisted of peripheral blood mononuclear cells (PBMCs), taken when the disease was refractory, from a patient treated with antithyroid drugs. The receptors were gathered from a female donor with Graves disease.

This clonotype was recorded many times. CDR3 amino acids: CASSLDRDAKNIQYF. CDR3 bases: TGTGCCAGCAGTTTAGACAGAGATGCCAAAAACATTCAGTACTTC. The chain has TRBV12-3 or TRBV12-4 and TRBJ2-4, with D unresolved. The V end lost 1 base, the J end lost 1 base, and 8 bases lay between the germline ends. The CDR3 spans 15 residues.

At least ten counts were recorded for this clonotype. J is TRBJ1-3 and V is TRBV18; 7 bases are a match to TRBD1. The CDR3 loop spans 14 amino acids. Germline CDR1 reads KGHSH; CDR2 reads LQKENI. J lost 0 bases, V lost 8 bases, and 4 bases had no gene match. CDR3 amino acids: CASSRDSSGNTIYF. CDR3 in DNA: TGTGCCAGCAGTAGGGACAGCTCTGGAAACACCATATATTTT. Drawing the rest from reference TRBV18 and TRBJ1-3, the complete variable domain is NAGVMQNPRHLVRRRGQEARLRCSPMKGHSHVYWYRQLPEEGLKFMVYLQKENIIDESGMPKERFSAEFPKEGPSILRIQQVVRGDSAAYFCASSRDSSGNTIYFGEGSWLTVV.

This clonotype was observed at least ten times. CDR3 region: CSAPGAEETQYF. In DNA, the CDR3 is TGCAGTGCTCCGGGGGCAGAAGAGACCCAGTACTTC. J is TRBJ2-5 and V is TRBV20-1, with D perhaps assigned TRBD1 or TRBD2 (6 bases each). Germline lookup yields CDR1 DFQATT and CDR2 SNEGSKA (reference sequence). V shed 5 bases and J shed 3 bases, with 10 bases lying between them. The CDR3 has 12 residues.

This clonotype was counted between two and nine times. This rearrangement joins TRBV7-3 to TRBJ1-2, with TRBD1 matching over 11 bases. The CDR3 length is 14 residues. Germline lookup yields CDR1 SGHTA and CDR2 FQGTGA. The ends lost 0 bases at V and 8 bases at J; junction bases unmatched: 2. CDR3 nucleotide sequence: TGTGCCAGCAGCTTAACGGGACAGGGGGACGGCTACACCTTC. It yields the protein CASSLTGQGDGYTF.

This clonotype showed up just a few times. The chain couples TRBV18 to TRBJ2-6; either TRBD1 or TRBD2 may fit D (5 bases each). Germline CDR1 is KGHSH and CDR2 is LQKENI. The V gene lost 3 bases and the J gene lost 4 bases, with 10 bases spanning the gap. CDR3 length equals 15 residues. As DNA, the CDR3 is TGTGCCAGCTCACCCTCGGGGCCCGGGGCCAACGTCCTGACTTTC. Its protein product is CASSPSGPGANVLTF.

The chain combines TRBV12-3 or TRBV12-4 with TRBJ2-2, with D possibly being TRBD1 (6 bases). The CDR3 runs 19 residues. V lost 0 bases, J lost 1 base, and 18 bases lay in between. The CDR3 loop reads CASSLAPLWGQMNTGELFF. CDR3 nucleotide sequence: TGTGCCAGCAGTTTAGCTCCTCTTTGGGGACAAATGAACACCGGGGAGCTGTTTTTT.

This clonotype has a count of ten or more. This chain uses TRBV28 with TRBJ2-5, with D unclear. CDR3 length: 11 amino acids. CDR1 is MDHEN, CDR2 SYDVKM, per germline. V was shortened by 3 bases and J by 7 bases, with 6 bases between the two germline ends. Written as DNA, the CDR3 is TGTGCCAGCAGTTTCGAAGGGACCCAGTACTTC. This sequence encodes CASSFEGTQYF. Full variable domain (missing parts from reference TRBV28 and TRBJ2-5): DVKVTQSSRYLVKRTGEKVFLECVQDMDHENMFWYRQDPGLGLRLIYFSYDVKMKEKGDIPEGYSVSREKKERFSLILESASTNQTSMYLCASSFEGTQYFGPGTRLLVL.

This clonotype appeared many times. This chain links TRBV28 with TRBJ2-7; the D gene is possibly TRBD2 (6 bases). V was trimmed by 6 bases and J by 2 bases, leaving 20 bases between them. Germline CDR1 MDHEN, CDR2 SYDVKM. CDR3 length equals 16 residues. The CDR3 spells CASSPPKAGETYEQYF. CDR3 in DNA: TGTGCCAGCAGCCCCCCGAAAGCGGGCGAGACCTACGAGCAGTACTTC.

The chain uses TRBV27 and TRBJ1-5; no firm D call. V was shortened by 6 bases and J by 5 bases, with 20 bases between the two germline ends. The CDR3 loop spans 16 amino acids. Germline-derived CDR1 and CDR2 are MNHEY and SMNVEV (reference sequence). The chain's CDR3 is CASRPLGVYGDQPQHF. The CDR3 DNA reads TGTGCCAGCAGGCCCCTCGGGGTATATGGGGATCAGCCCCAGCATTTT.

This clonotype has at least ten counts. The rearrangement joins TRBV20-1 to TRBJ2-5; perhaps TRBD2 as D (6 bases). V was clipped by 2 bases and J by 3 bases, with 19 bases between them. The CDR3 consists of 16 residues. Germline CDR1 reads DFQATT; CDR2 reads SNEGSKA (reference sequence). The CDR3 nucleotides are TGCAGTGCTAGACCCGGGACTTATAGTTCCGAAGAGACCCAGTACTTC. It translates to CSARPGTYSSEETQYF.

The rearrangement joins TRBV6-1 to TRBJ1-1; D unclear. CDR1 and CDR2 (germline): MNHNS, SASEGT. The CDR3 runs 12 residues. Trimming shortened V by 5 bases and J by 5 bases, and 9 bases separated the two germline ends. CDR3: CASSRTWTEAFF. Here the CDR3 DNA reads TGTGCCAGCAGTAGGACTTGGACTGAAGCTTTCTTT.

This clonotype was recorded many times. The chain uses TRBV28 and TRBJ1-6; TRBD1 matches 8 bases. V was clipped by 6 bases and J by 7 bases; unmatched bases: 2. Germline CDR1 is MDHEN and CDR2 is SYDVKM. The CDR3 covers 13 residues. The CDR3 nucleotides are TGTGCCAGCAGAGGACAGGGAAATTCACCCCTCCACTTT. Its protein product is CASRGQGNSPLHF.

Comment on this clonotype: This may be a read error: a much more frequent sequence differs by one nucleotide. The chain has TRBV3-1 and TRBJ2-2, with a tentative D call TRBD2 (5 bases). Germline lookup yields CDR1 LGHDT and CDR2 YNNKEL (reference sequence). The CDR3 sequence is 13 residues long. CDR3 DNA sequence: TGTGCCAGCAGCCTTCGCGTCACCGGGGAGCTGGTTTTT. It codes for CASSLRVTGELVF.

This clonotype showed up many times. The gene calls are TRBV28 and TRBJ2-7; 9 positions match TRBD1. J was trimmed by 4 bases and V by 3 bases; bases with no gene match: 7. The length of the CDR3 is 15 residues. CDR1 and CDR2 from the germline V gene are MDHEN and SYDVKM. CDR3 loop: CASSFRQGGDYEQYF. The CDR3 DNA sequence: TGTGCCAGCAGTTTTAGACAGGGGGGGGATTACGAGCAGTACTTC.

V usage is TRBV7-9 and J usage is TRBJ1-2; 7 bases are shared with TRBD1. The CDR3 length is 13 residues. Germline trimming cut 5 bases from V and 4 bases from J; bases unmatched to any gene: 4. Germline V CDR1 and CDR2: SEHNR, FQNEAQ (reference sequence). The CDR3 region is CASSHRDSYGYTF. The CDR3 DNA is TGTGCCAGCAGCCACCGGGACAGCTATGGCTACACCTTC.

This chain uses TRBV29-1 with TRBJ1-1; D is possibly TRBD1 (6 bases). CDR1 SQVTM and CDR2 ANQGSEA come from the germline V gene. Trimming took off 2 bases at V and 4 bases at J, with 11 bases between the two ends. The CDR3 has 13 amino acids. Here the CDR3 reads CSVETGQSTEAFF. The CDR3 region has the DNA TGCAGCGTTGAAACAGGGCAGTCCACTGAAGCTTTCTTT.

The chain combines TRBV19 with TRBJ1-6, with 7 bases aligning to TRBD1. The CDR3 is 15 amino acids. V lost 7 bases and J lost 8; bases outside the gene matches: 11. Per germline, CDR1 LNHDA and CDR2 SQIVND (reference sequence). This CDR3 is CASTAMEGADSPLHF. The CDR3 DNA reads as TGTGCCAGTACCGCGATGGAGGGGGCGGATTCACCCCTCCACTTT. Using reference TRBV19 and TRBJ1-6 for the parts outside the CDR3, the full variable domain is DGGITQSPKYLFRKEGQNVTLSCEQNLNHDAMYWYRQDPGQGLRLIYYSQIVNDFQKGDIAEGYSVSREKKESFPLTVTSAQKNPTAFYLCASTAMEGADSPLHFGNGTRLTVT.

This clonotype was detected a few times. The chain recombines TRBV4-1 with TRBJ1-1; the D is unclear. Germline loops: CDR1 MGHRA, CDR2 YSYEKL. The V end lost 2 bases, the J end lost 3 bases, and 13 bases lay between the germline ends. The CDR3 spans 15 residues. This CDR3 reads CASSQSVGSYTEAFF. DNA for the CDR3: TGCGCCAGCAGCCAATCGGTCGGGAGTTACACTGAAGCTTTCTTT.

This clonotype has a handful of counts. The chain recombines TRBV13 with TRBJ2-7; 8 bases are shared with TRBD2. The CDR3 has 15 residues. With V trimmed by 7 bases and J by 0 bases, 8 bases remained unmatched. Germline V lookup: CDR1 PRHDT, CDR2 FYEKMQ (reference sequence). The CDR3 DNA sequence: TGTGCCAGCACCGTAGCGGGGTACTACTCCTACGAGCAGTACTTC. The encoded protein is CASTVAGYYSYEQYF.

This rearrangement joins TRBV12-3 or TRBV12-4 to TRBJ1-1, with 7 bases aligning to TRBD1. This CDR3 region has 15 residues. With 5 bases clipped from V and 1 base from J, the junction kept 7 bases outside the gene matches. CDR3 amino acids: CASSPRQGKNTEAFF. CDR3 nucleotide sequence: TGTGCCAGCAGTCCCCGACAGGGAAAGAACACTGAAGCTTTCTTT.